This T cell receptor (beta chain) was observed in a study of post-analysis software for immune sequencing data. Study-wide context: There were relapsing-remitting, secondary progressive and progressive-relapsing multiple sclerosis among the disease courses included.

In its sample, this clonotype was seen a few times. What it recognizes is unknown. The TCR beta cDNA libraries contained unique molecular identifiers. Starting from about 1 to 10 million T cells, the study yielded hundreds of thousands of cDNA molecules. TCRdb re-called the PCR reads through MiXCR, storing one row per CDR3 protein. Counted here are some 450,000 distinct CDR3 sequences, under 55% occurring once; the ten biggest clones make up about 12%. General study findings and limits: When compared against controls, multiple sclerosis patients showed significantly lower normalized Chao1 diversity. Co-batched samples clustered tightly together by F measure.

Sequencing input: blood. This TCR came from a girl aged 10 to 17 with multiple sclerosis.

CDR3 residues: CASSLAAGTKNIQYF. The CDR3 coding sequence is TGTGCCAGCAGCTTAGCTGCAGGGACCAAAAACATTCAGTACTTC. The genes are TRBV7-9 and TRBJ2-4; the D gene is possibly TRBD1 (5 bases). Germline lookup yields CDR1 SEHNR and CDR2 FQNEAQ (reference sequence). Trimming shortened V by 0 bases and J by 2 bases, and 8 bases separated the two germline ends. This CDR3 contains 15 residues.